These T cell receptor beta chains were read from a single sample in a study of T cells in Graves' hyperthyroidism and ophthalmopathy. TCRdb recomputed calls from the multiplex PCR reads with MiXCR, one row per CDR3 protein. In the table there are some 690,000 distinct CDR3 sequences, approximately 15% of which are singletons. Material for sequencing was blood. These receptors came from a man aged 45-65 years with Graves' hyperthyroidism. Each CDR3 is given with its conserved first and last residue. The D gene is left open where the match is weak. Some rows mark clone size as missing; the rest say once, few, many or name a class of expanded clone.

V	size	J	D	CDR3	DNA
TRBV12-3/TRBV12-4	-	TRBJ2-2	-	CASSFMRDTGELFF	TGTGCCAGCAGTTTCATGCGTGACACCGGGGAGCTGTTTTTT
TRBV2	many	TRBJ2-5	TRBD2	CASSDLGTSGSKTQYF	TGTGCCAGCAGTGACCTAGGGACTAGCGGGAGTAAGACCCAGTACTTC
TRBV12-3/TRBV12-4	many	TRBJ1-1	TRBD1	CASTRDSWDTEAFF	TGTGCCAGCACTCGGGACAGTTGGGACACTGAAGCTTTCTTT
TRBV5-1	-	TRBJ2-1	-	CASSPAPDNEQFF	TGCGCCAGCAGCCCGGCCCCGGACAATGAGCAGTTCTTC
TRBV30	-	TRBJ2-2	-	CAWSRGSTNTGELFF	TGTGCCTGGAGTAGGGGCTCAACGAACACCGGGGAGCTGTTTTTT
TRBV24-1	many	TRBJ2-2	TRBD2	CATSGPAGQAGGTNTGELFF	TGTGCCACCAGTGGCCCGGCGGGGCAGGCGGGAGGCACGAACACCGGGGAGCTGTTTTTT
TRBV12-3/TRBV12-4	many	TRBJ1-2	-	CASSLARTGSYGYTF	TGTGCCAGCAGTTTAGCCAGAACAGGGTCCTATGGCTACACCTTC
TRBV7-8	many	TRBJ1-1	-	CASSPRELLNTEAFF	TGTGCCAGCAGCCCTAGGGAGTTGTTGAACACTGAAGCTTTCTTT
TRBV3-1	few	TRBJ1-1	TRBD1	CASSQEAGGMNTEAFF	TGTGCCAGCAGCCAAGAGGCAGGGGGAATGAACACTGAAGCTTTCTTT
TRBV24-1	many	TRBJ2-5	-	CATSDPGKVETQYF	TGTGCCACCAGTGATCCGGGTAAGGTTGAGACCCAGTACTTC
TRBV12-3/TRBV12-4	many	TRBJ1-2	-	CASSLGPLPGNTF	TGTGCCAGCAGTTTGGGGCCCCTTCCGGGGAACACCTTC
TRBV6-1	many	TRBJ1-5	-	CASRETGSSNQPQHF	TGTGCCAGCAGAGAGACCGGGAGTAGCAATCAGCCCCAGCATTTT
TRBV18	many	TRBJ2-7	-	CASSQQSYEQYF	TGTGCCAGCTCACAACAGTCCTACGAGCAGTACTTC
TRBV7-9	-	TRBJ2-5	TRBD2	CASSLLRLAGVGPQETQYF	TGTGCCAGCAGCTTATTACGTCTAGCGGGAGTTGGGCCCCAAGAGACCCAGTACTTC
TRBV3-1	few	TRBJ2-5	TRBD1	CASSQDPEATGSTETQYF	TGTGCCAGCAGCCAAGACCCGGAGGCGACAGGGAGTACAGAGACCCAGTACTTC
TRBV11-1	many	TRBJ2-7	TRBD2	CASGLSGMEYEQYF	TGTGCCAGCGGACTAAGCGGGATGGAATACGAGCAGTACTTC
TRBV30	-	TRBJ1-3	TRBD1	CACPDRRGSTIYF	TGTGCCTGCCCGGACAGGAGGGGAAGCACCATATATTTT
TRBV20-1	few	TRBJ2-7	-	CSASFGAYEQYF	TGCAGTGCTAGTTTCGGGGCCTACGAGCAGTACTTC
TRBV7-8	-	TRBJ2-1	-	CASSLVSVRTNEQFF	TGTGCCAGCAGCTTAGTGTCGGTCCGAACCAATGAGCAGTTCTTC
TRBV18	many	TRBJ2-7	TRBD1	CASSPPNRGDEQYF	TGTGCCAGCTCACCACCGAACAGGGGCGACGAGCAGTACTTC
TRBV30	many	TRBJ2-5	-	CAWSVTAWVETQYF	TGTGCCTGGAGTGTAACGGCCTGGGTGGAGACCCAGTACTTC
TRBV28	few	TRBJ1-2	-	CASSLSMIRPDYGYTF	TGTGCCAGCAGTTTAAGTATGATCCGGCCAGACTATGGCTACACCTTC
TRBV6-1	-	TRBJ2-1	TRBD1	CASSDLGQGEFDEQFF	TGTGCCAGCAGTGACTTGGGACAGGGGGAGTTTGATGAGCAGTTCTTC
TRBV11-3	many	TRBJ2-1	-	CASSLYYGVEQFF	TGTGCCAGCAGCTTATACTATGGGGTTGAGCAGTTCTTC
TRBV4-1	-	TRBJ1-2	-	CASSPSVGGKMRGYTF	TGCGCCAGCAGCCCGTCGGTTGGAGGGAAGATGCGTGGCTACACCTTC
TRBV5-1	-	TRBJ2-5	-	CASSSLGGETQYF	TGCGCCAGCAGCTCACTAGGTGGAGAGACCCAGTACTTC
TRBV5-1	-	TRBJ2-1	-	CASSFLGLTNNEQFF	TGCGCCAGCAGCTTCCTGGGACTTACTAACAATGAGCAGTTCTTC
TRBV13	few	TRBJ1-5	-	CASSFTAKPGHHSNQPQHF	TGTGCCAGCAGCTTCACGGCTAAGCCAGGCCATCATAGCAATCAGCCCCAGCATTTT
TRBV6-5	many	TRBJ1-1	-	CASSYYGRDGMNTEAFF	TGTGCCAGCAGTTACTACGGCAGGGACGGGATGAACACTGAAGCTTTCTTT
TRBV7-2	-	TRBJ2-1	TRBD2	CASSFTSGTYNEQFF	TGTGCCAGCAGCTTTACTAGCGGTACCTACAATGAGCAGTTCTTC
TRBV29-1	few	TRBJ2-5	-	CSVGEETQYF	TGCAGCGTTGGGGAGGAGACCCAGTACTTC
TRBV7-8	-	TRBJ2-2	-	CASSLTYRDGELFF	TGTGCCAGCAGCTTAACTTACAGGGACGGGGAGCTGTTTTTT
TRBV12-3/TRBV12-4	many	TRBJ1-4	TRBD1	CASSSGQAREKLFF	TGTGCCAGCAGTTCCGGACAGGCGAGGGAAAAACTGTTTTTT
TRBV20-1	many	TRBJ1-5	-	CSARKLLRRTVRNQPQHF	TGCAGTGCTAGAAAATTACTCCGGCGGACAGTTCGCAATCAGCCCCAGCATTTT
TRBV5-1	many	TRBJ2-3	TRBD1	CASSRTGGGRDTQYF	TGCGCCAGCAGCCGTACAGGGGGCGGGAGAGATACGCAGTATTTT
TRBV2	many	TRBJ2-3	-	CASKWSDSTDTQYF	TGTGCCAGCAAGTGGTCAGATAGCACAGATACGCAGTATTTT
TRBV28	many	TRBJ2-1	TRBD2	CASSSSPVVRASGIYNEQFF	TGTGCCAGCAGTTCCTCCCCCGTCGTGAGGGCTAGCGGGATCTACAATGAGCAGTTCTTC
TRBV19	few	TRBJ2-2	-	CASSVSANTGELFF	TGTGCCAGTAGTGTCTCCGCGAACACCGGGGAGCTGTTTTTT
TRBV20-1	-	TRBJ2-7	TRBD2	CSARTRAYSYEQYF	TGCAGTGCTCGGACTAGGGCATACTCCTACGAGCAGTACTTC
TRBV5-1	many	TRBJ2-1	TRBD1	CASSLDGQVDIEQFF	TGCGCCAGCAGCTTGGACGGACAGGTTGATATTGAGCAGTTCTTC
TRBV20-1	-	TRBJ1-5	-	CSARRYDQPQHF	TGCAGTGCTAGGAGATACGATCAGCCCCAGCATTTT
TRBV5-1	-	TRBJ1-6	-	CASNLPGDSPLHF	TGCGCCAGCAACTTGCCGGGGGATTCACCCCTCCACTTT
TRBV5-1	many	TRBJ2-7	-	CASTDDLSYEQYF	TGCGCCAGCACGGACGATCTCTCCTACGAGCAGTACTTC
TRBV6-5	many	TRBJ2-1	TRBD2	CASSYLAGRDEQFF	TGTGCCAGCAGTTATCTCGCAGGGAGGGATGAGCAGTTCTTC
TRBV3-1	-	TRBJ1-2	TRBD1	CASSQEGQYGYGYTF	TGTGCCAGCAGCCAAGAGGGACAGTATGGCTATGGCTACACCTTC
TRBV20-1	few	TRBJ1-1	-	CSAKGPNTEAFF	TGCAGTGCTAAGGGGCCGAACACTGAAGCTTTCTTT
TRBV2	many	TRBJ2-5	TRBD2	CASSRLAGGETQYF	TGTGCCAGCAGTCGACTAGCGGGGGGAGAGACCCAGTACTTC
TRBV6-1	many	TRBJ1-2	-	CASSEVNGNYGYTF	TGTGCCAGCAGTGAAGTCAACGGAAACTATGGCTACACCTTC
TRBV19	few	TRBJ2-2	TRBD2	CASSIGGLAGALNTGEPFF	TGTGCCAGTAGTATAGGAGGGCTAGCGGGAGCCTTGAACACCGGGGAGCCGTTTTTT
TRBV7-2	many	TRBJ1-2	-	CASSFASPNGYTF	TGTGCCAGCAGCTTCGCCAGCCCCAATGGCTACACCTTC
TRBV19	many	TRBJ2-7	TRBD1	CASSIGQGVSYEQYF	TGTGCCAGTAGTATAGGACAGGGGGTGTCCTACGAGCAGTACTTC
TRBV6-1	-	TRBJ2-4	-	CASSTYLSANQNIQYF	TGTGCCAGCAGTACATACCTTTCAGCAAACCAAAACATTCAGTACTTC
TRBV9	many	TRBJ2-3	TRBD2	CASSAGLAGPDTQYF	TGTGCCAGCAGCGCGGGACTAGCGGGACCAGATACGCAGTATTTT
TRBV7-9	many	TRBJ2-7	-	CASSVGPSYEQYF	TGTGCCAGCAGCGTGGGACCTTCCTACGAGCAGTACTTC
TRBV7-9	few	TRBJ1-4	TRBD1	CASSTSRQGGEKLFF	TGTGCCAGCAGCACCTCTCGACAGGGGGGAGAAAAACTGTTTTTT
TRBV20-1	few	TRBJ2-4	-	CSAQVPQESGKNIQYF	TGCAGTGCCCAAGTACCCCAGGAGAGTGGCAAAAACATTCAGTACTTC
TRBV28	-	TRBJ1-5	TRBD1	CASSFQEGAIHQPQHF	TGTGCCAGCAGTTTCCAAGAGGGGGCGATTCACCAGCCCCAGCATTTT
TRBV12-3/TRBV12-4	few	TRBJ2-3	TRBD1	CASSWTGDGRDTQYF	TGTGCCAGCAGTTGGACAGGGGATGGTAGAGATACGCAGTATTTT
TRBV25-1	-	TRBJ2-5	TRBD2	CASSDEPGLATGGETQYF	TGTGCCAGCAGTGATGAACCGGGACTAGCAACGGGGGGAGAGACCCAGTACTTC
TRBV12-3/TRBV12-4	many	TRBJ2-7	TRBD1	CASTGGRKGKQYF	TGTGCCAGCACAGGGGGCCGCAAAGGGAAGCAGTACTTC